A selection of T cell receptor beta chains follows, all from one sample in a study of CD8+CD57+ T cells in acquired aplastic anemia. TCRdb called the reads again in MiXCR, with one record for every CDR3 protein. This sample yields under 350,000 distinct CDR3 sequences, of which about 56% are seen a single time; around 8% belongs to the top ten. Sequencing input: sorted CD4+, CD8+, or CD8+CD57+ T cells (not recorded which) from PBMCs. The receptors were gathered from a human donor with severe aplastic anemia or a healthy control (not recorded which). CDR3s include the opening cysteine and the closing phenylalanine or tryptophan. The order of the fields is J gene, D gene, V gene, clone size, CDR3 protein, CDR3 DNA. The D gene is left open where the match is weak. Part of the rows lack a size; the others show once, few, many or a class for expanded clones.

TRBJ1-2 | . | TRBV12-3/TRBV12-4 | many | CASSLTAYGYTF | TGTGCCAGCAGTTTAACAGCCTATGGCTACACCTTC
TRBJ2-1 | TRBD2 | TRBV15 | . | CATSGGTSGYNEQFF | TGTGCCACCAGCGGCGGGACTAGCGGCTACAATGAGCAGTTCTTC
TRBJ1-1 | . | TRBV2 | once | CASSDPVGVTEAFF | TGTGCCAGCAGTGATCCTGTAGGGGTCACTGAAGCTTTCTTT
TRBJ1-1 | TRBD1 | TRBV20-1 | . | CSAATGLSNTEAFF | TGCAGTGCGGCGACAGGGCTATCGAACACTGAAGCTTTCTTT
TRBJ2-3 | TRBD2 | TRBV9 | . | CASSQKLAGAADTQYF | TGTGCCAGCAGTCAAAAACTAGCGGGGGCCGCAGATACGCAGTATTTT
TRBJ2-7 | TRBD2 | TRBV5-4 | . | CASSPSRVGTTFHEQYF | TGTGCCAGCAGCCCCTCTAGGGTCGGGACTACCTTCCACGAGCAGTACTTC
TRBJ2-7 | . | TRBV12-3/TRBV12-4 | . | CASWDGYEQYF | TGTGCCAGCTGGGACGGCTACGAGCAGTACTTC
TRBJ1-6 | TRBD1 | TRBV12-3/TRBV12-4 | . | CASSFRGQRGSPLHF | TGTGCCAGCAGTTTCCGGGGACAGCGGGGATCACCCCTCCACTTT
TRBJ2-7 | TRBD1 | TRBV2 | few | CASSWDRGNEQYF | TGTGCCAGCAGTTGGGACAGGGGGAACGAGCAGTACTTC
TRBJ2-2 | TRBD2 | TRBV19 | . | CASSIWLAGGAGELFF | TGTGCCAGTAGTATATGGCTAGCGGGAGGGGCCGGGGAGCTGTTTTTT
TRBJ2-1 | . | TRBV7-9 | . | CASSFSGAKRLEQFF | TGTGCCAGCAGCTTCAGTGGGGCTAAGCGACTCGAGCAGTTCTTC
TRBJ2-3 | TRBD2 | TRBV6-2/TRBV6-3 | . | CASTGTSGGTDTQYF | TGTGCCAGCACCGGGACTAGCGGGGGCACAGATACGCAGTATTTT
TRBJ2-5 | TRBD2 | TRBV29-1 | few | CSVTGLAGVETQYF | TGCAGCGTGACGGGACTAGCGGGGGTAGAGACCCAGTACTTC
TRBJ2-1 | TRBD2 | TRBV25-1 | few | CASRELARGEQFF | TGTGCCAGCAGGGAACTAGCGAGGGGTGAGCAGTTCTTC
TRBJ2-7 | . | TRBV10-1 | . | CASSDSGQGVYEQYF | TGCGCCAGCAGTGATTCGGGCCAAGGAGTGTACGAGCAGTACTTC
TRBJ1-6 | . | TRBV6-5 | many | CASSHQPQGYNSPLHF | TGTGCCAGCAGCCACCAACCTCAGGGGTATAATTCACCCCTCCACTTT
TRBJ1-1 | TRBD1 | TRBV20-1 | many | CSASQGNTEAFF | TGCAGTGCTTCACAGGGGAATACTGAAGCTTTCTTT
TRBJ2-3 | . | TRBV7-9 | few | CASSFSSDTQYF | TGTGCCAGCAGCTTTTCGTCTGATACGCAGTATTTT
TRBJ2-5 | TRBD1 | TRBV2 | many | CASSSTGTASPLEETQYF | TGTGCCAGCAGTTCAACCGGGACAGCGTCCCCCCTCGAAGAGACCCAGTACTTC
TRBJ2-1 | . | TRBV6-5 | . | CASSSGTAGFF | TGTGCCAGCAGCTCCGGGACAGCGGGGTTCTTC
TRBJ1-1 | . | TRBV7-3 | . | CASRTGLNTEAFF | TGTGCCAGCAGGACCGGTTTGAACACTGAAGCTTTCTTT
TRBJ1-3 | . | TRBV20-1 | . | CSARPRDMAGNTIYF | TGCAGTGCTAGACCCCGGGACATGGCTGGAAACACCATATATTTT
TRBJ2-1 | . | TRBV6-5 | once | CASSYLPPNRVNFGGEQFF | TGTGCCAGCAGTTACCTCCCCCCTAACAGGGTAAACTTCGGGGGTGAGCAGTTCTTC
TRBJ2-7 | TRBD2 | TRBV15 | once | CATSRGKSSGSYEQYF | TGTGCCACCAGCAGAGGGAAAAGTAGCGGGTCCTACGAGCAGTACTTC
TRBJ2-1 | TRBD2 | TRBV7-3 | . | CASSLVAGARFF | TGTGCCAGCAGCTTAGTAGCGGGTGCCCGGTTCTTC
TRBJ2-5 | . | TRBV2 | . | CASSEADGLGETQYF | TGTGCCAGCAGTGAAGCTGACGGTTTAGGAGAGACCCAGTACTTC
TRBJ1-1 | TRBD1 | TRBV6-5 | many | CASSSYRGEAFF | TGTGCCAGCAGTTCTTACAGGGGCGAAGCTTTCTTT
TRBJ2-3 | . | TRBV5-1 | . | CASSLSTGESTDTQYF | TGCGCCAGCAGCTTGTCCACCGGGGAGAGCACAGATACGCAGTATTTT
TRBJ1-6 | . | TRBV6-6 | . | CASRRGASYNSPLHF | TGTGCCAGTCGTCGGGGCGCTTCCTATAATTCACCCCTCCACTTT
TRBJ1-6 | TRBD1 | TRBV19 | . | CASGNRGLGRNSPLHF | TGTGCCAGCGGTAACAGGGGGCTTGGACGGAATTCACCCCTCCACTTT
TRBJ1-3 | TRBD1 | TRBV25-1 | . | CASSGRGQNHGNTMYF | TGTGCCAGCAGTGGCCGGGGACAGAATCACGGGAACACCATGTATTTT
TRBJ1-2 | . | TRBV4-1 | many | CASSQDSAGGYTF | TGCGCCAGCAGCCAAGATTCGGCGGGTGGCTACACCTTC
TRBJ2-2 | . | TRBV7-9 | once | CASSQGQRNPTGELFF | TGTGCCAGCAGCCAGGGACAAAGAAACCCCACCGGGGAGCTGTTTTTT
TRBJ1-5 | . | TRBV12-3/TRBV12-4 | . | CASSLQAGFGNQPQHF | TGTGCCAGCAGTCTACAGGCAGGGTTTGGGAATCAGCCCCAGCATTTT
TRBJ2-1 | . | TRBV11-2 | . | CASRGSWTESYNEQFF | TGTGCCAGCAGGGGCTCCTGGACAGAGTCCTACAATGAGCAGTTCTTC
TRBJ2-7 | TRBD1 | TRBV15 | . | CATSGRTGVLDEQYF | TGTGCCACCAGCGGACGGACAGGGGTGTTGGACGAGCAGTACTTC
TRBJ1-2 | . | TRBV10-2 | . | CATLDNYGYTF | TGCGCCACTCTGGACAACTATGGCTACACCTTC
TRBJ2-4 | TRBD2 | TRBV5-1 | many | CASSSAGGHIQYF | TGCGCCAGCAGCTCCGCGGGGGGGCACATTCAGTACTTC
TRBJ1-1 | . | TRBV29-1 | . | CSVGRGGVNTEAFF | TGCAGCGTGGGAAGGGGAGGGGTTAACACTGAAGCTTTCTTT
TRBJ2-5 | TRBD1 | TRBV7-2 | . | CASSPGTGRETQYF | TGTGCCAGCAGCCCCGGGACAGGGAGGGAGACCCAGTACTTC
TRBJ2-7 | TRBD1 | TRBV12-3/TRBV12-4 | few | CASSPSSGTGAYEQYF | TGTGCCAGCTCACCATCCTCCGGGACAGGGGCCTACGAGCAGTACTTC
TRBJ1-6 | . | TRBV9 | once | CASSQGGWSNSPLHF | TGTGCCAGCAGCCAAGGGGGGTGGTCTAATTCACCCCTCCACTTT
TRBJ1-6 | . | TRBV5-1 | . | CASSQEGGAIGTSPLHF | TGCGCCAGCAGCCAAGAGGGGGGCGCGATAGGGACTTCACCCCTCCACTTT
TRBJ2-1 | . | TRBV7-3 | . | CASSFTGLPNEQFF | TGTGCCAGCAGCTTCACAGGGTTACCCAATGAGCAGTTCTTC
TRBJ2-7 | . | TRBV2 | many | CASSVLQGISYEQYF | TGTGCCAGCAGTGTGCTTCAGGGGATCTCCTACGAGCAGTACTTC
TRBJ1-2 | . | TRBV10-3 | . | CATEGGSYGYTF | TGTGCCACCGAGGGGGGGTCCTATGGCTACACCTTC
TRBJ1-4 | . | TRBV7-2 | once | CASSLGRGQEKLFF | TGTGCCAGCAGCTTAGGCAGGGGCCAAGAAAAACTGTTTTTT
TRBJ2-3 | . | TRBV7-3 | few | CASSPQAPPDTQYF | TGTGCCAGCAGCCCCCAAGCCCCGCCAGATACGCAGTATTTT
TRBJ2-1 | . | TRBV10-3 | . | CAISGVLGQSSYNEQFF | TGTGCCATCAGTGGGGTTTTGGGCCAGAGCTCCTACAATGAGCAGTTCTTC
TRBJ2-7 | . | TRBV7-9 | . | CASSSSAMTYEQYF | TGTGCCAGCAGCTCCTCTGCCATGACCTACGAGCAGTACTTC
TRBJ1-1 | . | TRBV7-8 | . | CASSLDNRENTEAFF | TGTGCCAGCAGCTTAGATAATCGGGAGAACACTGAAGCTTTCTTT
TRBJ2-7 | . | TRBV9 | . | CASSTRGTLTYEQYF | TGTGCCAGCAGCACTCGGGGGACACTCACCTACGAGCAGTACTTC
TRBJ2-3 | . | TRBV15 | many | CATSRDGTDLDTQYF | TGTGCCACCAGCAGAGACGGGACCGATTTAGATACGCAGTATTTT